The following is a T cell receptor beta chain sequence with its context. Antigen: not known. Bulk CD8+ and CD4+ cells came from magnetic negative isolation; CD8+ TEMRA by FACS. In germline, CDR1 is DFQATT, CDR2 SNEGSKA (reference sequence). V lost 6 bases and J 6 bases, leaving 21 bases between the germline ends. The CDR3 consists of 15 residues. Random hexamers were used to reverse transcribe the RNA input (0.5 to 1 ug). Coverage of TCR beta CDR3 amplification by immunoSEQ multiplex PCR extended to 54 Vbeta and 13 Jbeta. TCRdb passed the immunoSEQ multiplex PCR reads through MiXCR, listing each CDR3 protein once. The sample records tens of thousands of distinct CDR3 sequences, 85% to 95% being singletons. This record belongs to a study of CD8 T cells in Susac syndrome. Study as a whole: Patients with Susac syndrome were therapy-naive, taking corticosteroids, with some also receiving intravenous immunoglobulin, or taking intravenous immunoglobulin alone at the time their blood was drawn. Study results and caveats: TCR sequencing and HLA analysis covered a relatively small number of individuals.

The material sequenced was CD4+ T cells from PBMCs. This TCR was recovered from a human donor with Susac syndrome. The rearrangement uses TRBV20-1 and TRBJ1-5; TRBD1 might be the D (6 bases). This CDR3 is CSAYPELTGGQPQHF. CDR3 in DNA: TGCAGTGCCTACCCCGAGCTGACAGGAGGTCAGCCCCAGCATTTT.